The 19 T cell receptor beta chains listed next were all sequenced from one sample in a study of early T cells in non-severe SARS-CoV-2 infection. Each CDR3 protein is one row after TCRdb ran MiXCR on the 5' RACE reads. Of around 80,000 distinct CDR3 sequences listed, approximately 10% are singletons. Sequencing used whole blood, obtained at baseline. These receptors came from an adult who was a healthcare worker with PCR-confirmed SARS-CoV-2 infection or an uninfected control (not recorded which).

This clonotype has more than one count but fewer than ten. The V and J genes are TRBV5-1 and TRBJ1-1, with D maybe TRBD1 (5 bases). V lost 4 bases to trimming and J lost 4 bases, with 8 bases between them. From germline, CDR1 is SGHRS and CDR2 YFSETQ. The CDR3 spans 12 residues. CDR3 DNA sequence: TGCGCCAGCAGCACCCAGGGCACTGAAGCTTTCTTT. This translates into CASSTQGTEAFF.

At least ten counts were recorded for this clonotype. V and J are TRBV5-4 and TRBJ2-7; D possibly uses TRBD1 or TRBD2 (5 bases each). Germline V lookup: CDR1 SGHNT, CDR2 YYREEE (reference sequence). The CDR3 runs to 14 residues. With 4 bases removed from V and 3 bases from J, the gap between germline ends came to 14 bases. Here the CDR3 reads CASSRRDGDYEQYF. The DNA for the CDR3 is TGTGCCAGCAGCCGCCGGGACGGTGACTACGAGCAGTACTTC. The variable domain in full, completed from reference TRBV5-4 and TRBJ2-7, reads ETGVTQSPTHLIKTRGQQVTLRCSSQSGHNTVSWYQQALGQGPQFIFQYYREEENGRGNFPPRFSGLQFPNYSSELNVNALELDDSALYLCASSRRDGDYEQYFGPGTRLTVT.

The count of this clonotype is one. This sequence joins TRBV7-9 and TRBJ2-7, with a possible D match to TRBD1 (6 bases). V was shortened by 3 bases and J by 1 base, with 16 bases between the two germline ends. Germline V CDR1 and CDR2: SEHNR, FQNEAQ (reference sequence). The CDR3 loop spans 16 amino acids. This CDR3 is CASSFSGAAPSYEQYF. The CDR3 coding sequence is TGTGCCAGCAGCTTTTCAGGGGCTGCGCCTTCCTACGAGCAGTACTTC.

The rearrangement joins TRBV11-2 to TRBJ2-7; D not certain. Trimming pared 0 bases from V and 6 bases from J, leaving 15 bases between. The CDR3 loop spans 15 amino acids. Germline values: CDR1 SGHAT, CDR2 FQNNGV. CDR3 DNA: TGTGCCAGCAGCTTAGATGGGCAACCTGCCTTCGAGCAGTACTTC. Translated, it gives CASSLDGQPAFEQYF.

The chain couples TRBV19 to TRBJ2-6; TRBD1 is a possible D gene (5 bases). Trimming removed 3 bases at V and 0 bases at J, with 9 bases between. The CDR3 is 16 amino acids. Germline CDR1 and CDR2: LNHDA and SQIVND (reference sequence). DNA for the CDR3: TGTGCCAGTAGTATGACAGCTACCTCTGGGGCCAACGTCCTGACTTTC. Translated, it gives CASSMTATSGANVLTF.

This clonotype was seen ten or more times. The rearrangement links TRBV6-5 to TRBJ2-7, with D unresolved. The V gene lost 8 bases and the J gene lost 4 bases, with 6 bases spanning the gap. From germline, CDR1 is MNHEY and CDR2 SVGAGI. The CDR3 length is 10 residues. CDR3 bases: TGTGCCAGCGGGCATTACGAGCAGTACTTC. This encodes CASGHYEQYF.

This clonotype showed up just a few times. The V call is TRBV29-1, the J call TRBJ1-2; 8 bases align to TRBD1. CDR3 length equals 15 residues. Germline assignment: CDR1 SQVTM and CDR2 ANQGSEA. After removal of 7 bases from V and 1 base from J, the junction contained 11 bases not matched to a gene. CDR3 in amino acids: CSARRQGMDNYGYTF. CDR3 DNA sequence: TGCAGCGCCAGAAGACAGGGGATGGATAACTATGGCTACACCTTC.

This clonotype was found a few times. The chain links TRBV28 to TRBJ2-3, with D possibly called TRBD1 or TRBD2 (5 bases each). The CDR3 consists of 15 residues. In germline, CDR1 is MDHEN, CDR2 SYDVKM. Deletions cut 6 bases from V and 4 bases from J, with 17 bases between. The chain's CDR3 is CASSPPGASADTQYF. CDR3 coding DNA: TGTGCCAGCAGCCCGCCCGGGGCGTCGGCAGATACGCAGTATTTT.

This clonotype was detected many times. The chain uses TRBV2 and TRBJ1-5; TRBD1 is a possible D gene (6 bases). The CDR3 has 16 residues. V lost 6 bases to trimming and J lost 3 bases, with 18 bases between them. From germline, CDR1 is SNHLY and CDR2 FYNNEI. CDR3 region: CASRRGGLEHNQPQHF. CDR3 nucleotides: TGTGCCAGCAGGCGGGGGGGGCTGGAGCACAATCAGCCCCAGCATTTT. Full variable domain (outside the CDR3, taken from reference TRBV2 and TRBJ1-5): EPEVTQTPSHQVTQMGQEVILRCVPISNHLYFYWYRQILGQKVEFLVSFYNNEISEKSEIFDDQFSVERPDGSNFTLKIRSTKLEDSAMYFCASRRGGLEHNQPQHFGDGTRLSIL.

Many counts were recorded for this clonotype. The chain combines TRBV9 with TRBJ2-1; the D gene could be TRBD1 or TRBD2 (6 bases each). CDR1 SGDLS and CDR2 YYNGEE come from the germline V gene. V lost 0 bases and J 7 bases, leaving 11 bases between the germline ends. This CDR3 region has 14 residues. Here the CDR3 DNA reads TGTGCCAGCAGCGTAGGGGGGGCCGATAATGAGCAGTTCTTC. Its protein is CASSVGGADNEQFF.

The J gene is TRBJ2-3, the V gene TRBV25-1; TRBD2 agrees at 9 bases. J was trimmed by 2 bases and V by 4 bases; bases with no gene match: 1. CDR1 MGHDK and CDR2 SYGVNS come from the germline V gene. This CDR3 region has 14 residues. This CDR3 is CASSGLADTDTQYF. CDR3 DNA sequence: TGTGCCAGCAGTGGACTAGCGGACACAGATACGCAGTATTTT.

The chain couples TRBV6-6 to TRBJ2-1, with D perhaps TRBD1 (6 bases). The ends were cut back, 5 bases at V and 4 bases at J, with 9 bases in the middle. Germline assignment: CDR1 MNHNY and CDR2 SVGAGI (reference sequence). The CDR3 runs 13 residues. The CDR3 nucleotides read TGTGCCAGCAGTCGGACAGAATACAATGAGCAGTTCTTC. Translated: CASSRTEYNEQFF.

This clonotype turned up a few times. The chain joins TRBV2 to TRBJ1-4; no clear D gene. The V end was cut by 3 bases, the J end by 10 bases, with 18 bases between. Germline V gives CDR1 SNHLY, CDR2 FYNNEI. The CDR3 length is 15 residues. The CDR3 protein is CASSEDGGGMGKLFF. The DNA for the CDR3 is TGTGCCAGCAGTGAGGATGGCGGAGGGATGGGAAAACTGTTTTTT.

V usage is TRBV12-3 or TRBV12-4 and J usage is TRBJ2-5; 12 bases are a match to TRBD1. The CDR3 runs to 15 residues. V dropped 4 bases and J dropped 4; count of bases not matched to a gene: 4. The DNA of the CDR3 is TGTGCCAGCAGTTCGGGACAGGGGGCACGAGAGACCCAGTACTTC. This sequence encodes CASSSGQGARETQYF.

The rearrangement joins TRBV3-1 to TRBJ2-5; D remains ambiguous. V lost 1 base, J lost 4 bases, and 13 bases lay in between. Germline loops: CDR1 LGHDT, CDR2 YNNKEL (reference sequence). The CDR3 consists of 15 residues. CDR3 sequence reads: CASSQVFGVIETQYF. CDR3 DNA: TGTGCCAGCAGCCAAGTCTTTGGGGTGATAGAGACCCAGTACTTC.

This clonotype was seen a few times. The chain has TRBV20-1 and TRBJ1-1, with D tentatively TRBD1 (6 bases). Germline CDR1 and CDR2: DFQATT and SNEGSKA (reference sequence). This CDR3 has 14 residues. V was pared by 4 bases and J by 1 base, with 13 bases between. CDR3 nucleotide sequence: TGCAGTGCTACCTGGACAGCTTCGAACACTGAAGCTTTCTTT. Protein sequence: CSATWTASNTEAFF.

The sample holds many counts of this clonotype. The chain uses TRBV29-1 and TRBJ2-3, with 8 bases fitting TRBD2. CDR1 SQVTM and CDR2 ANQGSEA come from the germline V gene. The CDR3 spans 15 residues. Trimming took 1 base from V and 2 from J; bases not matched to a gene: 5. Here the CDR3 reads CSVEGIAGNTDTQYF. CDR3 sequence (DNA): TGCAGCGTTGAAGGGATAGCGGGGAACACAGATACGCAGTATTTT.

This clonotype showed up just a few times. V and J are TRBV7-8 and TRBJ2-7; D is ambiguous. V shed 8 bases and J shed 4 bases, with 30 bases lying between them. Germline CDR1 reads SGHVS; CDR2 reads FQNEAQ. There are 18 residues in the CDR3. DNA of the CDR3: TGTGCCAGCGGCGGTCATATCCCCTCGCCATACTTCGCGTACGAGCAGTACTTC. This gives the protein CASGGHIPSPYFAYEQYF.

This clonotype was observed at least ten times. The chain has TRBV29-1 and TRBJ2-3, with D hard to call. Trimming cost V 6 bases and J 6 bases, with 10 bases left between them. CDR1 and CDR2 from the germline V gene are SQVTM and ANQGSEA. The CDR3 has 11 amino acids. CDR3 DNA sequence: TGCAGCGTCCAGACGGTGGATACGCAGTATTTT. Protein sequence: CSVQTVDTQYF.